This TCR beta chain was profiled in a study of cytotoxic CD8 clonotypes in ibrutinib-treated CLL. From germline, CDR1 is LNHDA and CDR2 SQIVND (reference sequence). The CDR3 runs 13 residues. V was pared by 9 bases and J by 7 bases, with 15 bases between. Clones were read by immunoSEQ multiplex PCR, and TCRdb kept only the in-frame ones, dropping some. The table includes 330,000 or so clones, over 60% detected once. The V and J genes are TRBV19 and TRBJ2-2; D unclear. The sequencing here drew on PBMCs, taken after 36 months of ibrutinib treatment. The TCR sequence derives from a human donor with chronic lymphocytic leukemia. CDR3 sequence (DNA): TGTGCCAGCTGTGGTATTTGGAGCGGGGAGCTGTTTTTT. Translating it yields CASCGIWSGELFF. Filled out from reference TRBV19 and TRBJ2-2, the complete variable domain reads DGGITQSPKYLFRKEGQNVTLSCEQNLNHDAMYWYRQDPGQGLRLIYYSQIVNDFQKGDIAEGYSVSREKKESFPLTVTSAQKNPTAFYLCASCGIWSGELFFGEGSRLTVL.